These 24 T cell receptor beta chains share one sample of origin, sequenced in a study of human T cells and chemical hapten exposure. TCRdb reprocessed the RACE reads with MiXCR, giving one entry per CDR3 protein. The data contain under 100,000 distinct CDR3 sequences, roughly 11% of them singletons. This sample's time point: patch test 2, 6 weeks after DPC sensitization. Treatment indicated: therapeutic diphenylcyclopropenone sensitization with weekly scalp DPC. The input for sequencing was whole blood, taken in connection with sensitization to the hapten diphenylcyclopropenone (DPC). The receptors originated from a woman between 35 and 50 years old with alopecia areata. Some clones in this sample may be carry-over from other donors' samples.

In its sample, this clonotype was seen many times. The rearrangement uses TRBV7-2 and TRBJ1-5; no reliable D call. The CDR3 is made up of 15 amino acids. V was pared by 2 bases and J by 0 bases, with 8 bases between. Germline-derived CDR1 and CDR2 are SGHTA and FQGNSA. CDR3 nucleotides: TGTGCCAGCAGCTTATTTCGGAATAGCAATCAGCCCCAGCATTTT. Amino acids: CASSLFRNSNQPQHF.

This clonotype has ten or more counts. This rearrangement joins TRBV6-6 to TRBJ1-1; possible D gene TRBD1, 5 bases. The CDR3 is 11 residues long. V lost 8 bases to trimming and J lost 1 base, with 5 bases between them. CDR1 and CDR2 (germline): MNHNY, SVGAGI (reference sequence). The CDR3: CASQGNTEAFF. The CDR3 DNA reads as TGTGCCAGCCAGGGGAACACTGAAGCTTTCTTT.

V usage is TRBV11-3 and J usage is TRBJ2-7; D unresolved. Germline V gene data show CDR1 as SGHNT and CDR2 as YENEEA. Deletions cut 0 bases from V and 4 bases from J, with 7 bases between. The CDR3 is 13 amino acids. CDR3 amino acids: CASSLDEDYEQYF. For the CDR3, the DNA is TGTGCCAGCAGCTTAGACGAGGATTACGAGCAGTACTTC.

A few counts support this clonotype. The chain has TRBV2 and TRBJ1-2; 9 bases are shared with TRBD1. This CDR3 region has 14 residues. CDR1 is SNHLY, CDR2 FYNNEI, per germline. V shed 8 bases and J 4 bases; nucleotides not matched to a gene: 8. CDR3 coding DNA: TGTGCCAGCCAGGGACAGGGACGGGTCTATGGCTACACCTTC. Translation gives CASQGQGRVYGYTF. Full variable domain (remainder filled in from reference TRBV2 and TRBJ1-2): EPEVTQTPSHQVTQMGQEVILRCVPISNHLYFYWYRQILGQKVEFLVSFYNNEISEKSEIFDDQFSVERPDGSNFTLKIRSTKLEDSAMYFCASQGQGRVYGYTFGSGTRLTVV.

This chain links TRBV4-3 with TRBJ2-4; 9 bases map to TRBD2. Trimming took 4 bases from V and 8 from J; bases not matched to a gene: 6. The CDR3 extends over 14 amino acids. Germline V gene sequence: CDR1 LGHNA, CDR2 YSLEER. The CDR3 spells CASSPGLAGDIQYF. Here the CDR3 DNA reads TGCGCCAGCAGCCCGGGACTAGCAGGAGACATTCAGTACTTC.

This clonotype was counted at least ten times. V and J are TRBV28 and TRBJ1-5, with D perhaps TRBD1 (5 bases). Germline CDR1 and CDR2: MDHEN and SYDVKM. Trimming pared 2 bases from V and 3 bases from J, leaving 11 bases between. The CDR3 is 15 amino acids. For the CDR3, the DNA is TGTGCCAGCAGTTTAACCAGGGCCCTCAATCAGCCCCAGCATTTT. Translated: CASSLTRALNQPQHF.

The chain joins TRBV5-4 to TRBJ2-5; possible D gene TRBD2, 6 bases. CDR3 length equals 14 residues. Germline V gene sequence: CDR1 SGHNT, CDR2 YYREEE (reference sequence). Between the trimmed V and J ends, which lost 4 bases and 2 bases, there was a span of 12 bases. The CDR3 bases are TGTGCCAGCAGCATCCCCGGGAGACAAGAGACCCAGTACTTC. Its protein product is CASSIPGRQETQYF.

In its sample, this clonotype was seen a few times. This sequence joins TRBV7-2 and TRBJ1-4; D may be TRBD1 (6 bases). The V and J ends lost 5 bases and 2 bases respectively, with 12 bases between them. Germline CDR1 is SGHTA and CDR2 is FQGNSA. The CDR3 is 15 amino acids. CDR3 sequence: CASSLQGTTNEKLFF. For the CDR3, the DNA is TGTGCCAGCAGCCTACAGGGAACCACTAATGAAAAACTGTTTTTT.

The chain links TRBV20-1 to TRBJ1-2, with 9 bases identical to TRBD1. J lost 2 bases, V lost 4 bases, and 5 bases had no gene match. CDR1 is DFQATT and CDR2 is SNEGSKA in the germline V gene (reference sequence). This CDR3 is built from 14 residues. The CDR3 loop reads CSATGTGINYGYTF. The CDR3 DNA follows: TGCAGTGCTACCGGGACAGGGATAAACTATGGCTACACCTTC.

This sequence joins TRBV4-2 and TRBJ2-1, with D maybe TRBD2 (6 bases). Germline assignment: CDR1 LGHNA and CDR2 YNFKEQ. The germline V and J ends were trimmed by 1 base and 14 bases, with 15 bases remaining between them. The CDR3 has 13 amino acids. The CDR3 is CASSQVLRESEFF. CDR3 in DNA: TGTGCCAGCAGCCAAGTTCTTCGGGAGTCCGAGTTCTTC.

This clonotype was seen at least ten times. The genes are TRBV6-2 or TRBV6-3 and TRBJ1-1; TRBD1 matches 8 bases. V lost 11 bases to trimming and J lost 5 bases; unmatched junction nucleotides: 13. Germline CDR1 is MNHEY and CDR2 is SVGEGT. CDR3 size: 14 residues. Written as DNA, the CDR3 is TGTGCCTCCCGGGCAGGGGGCATAGGAACTGAAGCTTTCTTT. Translating gives CASRAGGIGTEAFF.

This clonotype was detected many times. The V and J genes are TRBV11-2 and TRBJ2-5; the match to TRBD2 covers 9 bases. Germline CDR1 is SGHAT and CDR2 is FQNNGV. The CDR3 loop spans 16 amino acids. J was trimmed by 4 bases and V by 5 bases; bases with no gene match: 11. DNA of the CDR3: TGTGCCAGCAGCCGGGGGTCGGCGGGAGGGTTAGAGACCCAGTACTTC. It translates to CASSRGSAGGLETQYF.

The sample holds many counts of this clonotype. J is TRBJ2-7 and V is TRBV28, with a tentative D call TRBD2 (5 bases). Trimming stripped 7 bases from V and 0 bases from J, with 13 bases between. This CDR3 comprises 14 residues. The germline gives CDR1 MDHEN, CDR2 SYDVKM. In nucleotides, the CDR3 is TGTGCCAGCAATGACGGGATCAGCTCCTACGAGCAGTACTTC. It encodes CASNDGISSYEQYF.

This chain links TRBV3-1 with TRBJ2-7, with 7 nucleotides matching TRBD1. The trim removed 7 bases at V and 2 bases at J, leaving 8 bases unmatched. CDR3 length equals 14 residues. Germline CDR1 reads LGHDT; CDR2 reads YNNKEL (reference sequence). CDR3 DNA sequence: TGTGCCAGCACGGTCGGGACAGCCGCCTACGAGCAGTACTTC. This gives the protein CASTVGTAAYEQYF.

This chain joins TRBV18 and TRBJ2-5; D not resolved. Looked up from germline, CDR1 is KGHSH and CDR2 is LQKENI. This CDR3 is built from 13 residues. The ends were cut back, 7 bases at V and 5 bases at J, with 14 bases in the middle. CDR3 DNA: TGTGCCAGCTTGCCCGCGCTGGCGGAGACCCAGTACTTC. This gives the protein CASLPALAETQYF.

This clonotype was seen a handful of times. The chain couples TRBV6-5 to TRBJ1-1; the match to TRBD1 covers 8 bases. Germline CDR1 MNHEY, CDR2 SVGAGI. There are 16 residues in the CDR3. Trimming at V came to 6 bases and at J to 1 base, leaving 10 bases not matched to a gene. The CDR3, as DNA: TGTGCCAGCAGCATCCTCCAGGGGGCACCGAACACTGAAGCTTTCTTT. Translation: CASSILQGAPNTEAFF.

This clonotype has just a few counts. The CDR3 DNA sequence: TGTGCCAGCAGTAAAATCCGCAACCGGGATCCGGGGGATAGCAATCAGCCCCAGCATTTT. This gives the protein CASSKIRNRDPGDSNQPQHF. The chain combines TRBV6-2 or TRBV6-3 with TRBJ1-5, with D tentatively TRBD1 (5 bases). V lost 5 bases, J lost 0 bases, and 26 bases lay in between. CDR1 is MNHEY, CDR2 SVGEGT, per germline. The CDR3 has 20 residues.

On this clonotype: Since a much larger clone is just one base distant, this may be a read error. CDR3 bases: TGTGCCAGCAGTGAATGGCAGGGGACTAATGAAAGACTGTTTTTT. Translated: CASSEWQGTNERLFF. The chain links TRBV6-1 to TRBJ1-4, with D possibly TRBD1 on 6 matching bases. The CDR3 loop spans 15 amino acids. Germline CDR1 and CDR2: MNHNS and SASEGT.

This clonotype was found many times. The chain is built from TRBV4-3 and TRBJ1-1; a possible D gene is TRBD1 (5 bases). Trimming shortened V by 0 bases and J by 4 bases, and 15 bases separated the two germline ends. This CDR3 spans 16 amino acids. CDR1 and CDR2 (germline): LGHNA, YSLEER. CDR3 amino acids: CASSQDPWQGRTEAFF. The CDR3 DNA reads TGCGCCAGCAGCCAAGACCCGTGGCAGGGCCGCACTGAAGCTTTCTTT.

The CDR3 loop reads CASSPPVGGEEQYF. The CDR3 nucleotides are TGTGCCAGCTCACCCCCAGTTGGGGGAGAAGAGCAGTACTTC. J is TRBJ2-7 and V is TRBV18; D may match TRBD1 or TRBD2 (5 bases each). CDR1 and CDR2 from the germline V gene are KGHSH and LQKENI. Trimming cost V 3 bases and J 7 bases, with 16 bases left between them. This CDR3 contains 14 residues. The variable domain in full, completed from reference TRBV18 and TRBJ2-7, reads NAGVMQNPRHLVRRRGQEARLRCSPMKGHSHVYWYRQLPEEGLKFMVYLQKENIIDESGMPKERFSAEFPKEGPSILRIQQVVRGDSAAYFCASSPPVGGEEQYFGPGTRLTVT.

This rearrangement joins TRBV4-3 to TRBJ1-1; D remains unclear. CDR3 length: 18 residues. Per the germline V gene, CDR1 is LGHNA and CDR2 is YSLEER. V dropped 0 bases and J dropped 1 base, with 18 bases sitting between them. CDR3 sequence: CASSQDTPYGRANTEAFF. In nucleotides, the CDR3 is TGCGCCAGCAGCCAAGATACTCCGTACGGACGGGCGAACACTGAAGCTTTCTTT.

This clonotype was seen only a few times. The V call is TRBV7-8, the J call TRBJ2-3; 8 bases agree with TRBD2. The V gene's germline CDR1 is SGHVS and CDR2 FQNEAQ. Germline trimming cut 2 bases from V and 3 bases from J; bases unmatched to any gene: 1. The CDR3 contains 14 residues. The CDR3 DNA reads TGTGCCAGCAGCTTATTAGCGGGGACAGATACGCAGTATTTT. Its protein product is CASSLLAGTDTQYF.

This clonotype was seen repeatedly, ten times or more. The chain employs TRBV20-1 and TRBJ2-7, with D perhaps matching TRBD2 (5 bases). Germline-derived CDR1 and CDR2 are DFQATT and SNEGSKA (reference sequence). The CDR3 extends over 12 amino acids. V lost 1 base to trimming and J lost 5 bases, with 9 bases between them. The chain's CDR3 is CSARGLAHEQYF. The CDR3 DNA follows: TGCAGTGCTAGAGGTCTAGCCCACGAGCAGTACTTC.

This clonotype has at least ten counts. The gene calls are TRBV7-9 and TRBJ2-7; tentative D call: TRBD1 (5 bases). The CDR3 covers 13 residues. V gave up 5 bases and J gave up 5 bases, with 13 bases separating them. The germline CDR1 and CDR2 sequences are SEHNR and FQNEAQ (reference sequence). CDR3 sequence: CASSPQGSHEQYF. CDR3 bases: TGTGCCAGCAGCCCCCAGGGATCCCACGAGCAGTACTTC.